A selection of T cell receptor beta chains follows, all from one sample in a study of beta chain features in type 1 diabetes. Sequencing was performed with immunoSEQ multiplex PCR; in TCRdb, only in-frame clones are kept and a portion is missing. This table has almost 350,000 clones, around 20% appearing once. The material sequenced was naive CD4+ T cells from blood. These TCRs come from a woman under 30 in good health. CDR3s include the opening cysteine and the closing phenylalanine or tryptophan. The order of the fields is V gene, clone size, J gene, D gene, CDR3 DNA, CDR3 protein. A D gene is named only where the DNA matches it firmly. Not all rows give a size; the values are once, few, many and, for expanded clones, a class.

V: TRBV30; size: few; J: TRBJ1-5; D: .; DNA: TGTGCCTGGAGCCGTGGTAGGGGCGGTCAGCCCCAGCATTTT; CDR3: CAWSRGRGGQPQHF
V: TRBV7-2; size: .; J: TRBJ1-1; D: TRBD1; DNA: TGTGCCAGCAGCGCCAGGACAGGGAACACTGAAGCTTTCTTT; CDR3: CASSARTGNTEAFF
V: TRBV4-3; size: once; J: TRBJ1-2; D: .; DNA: TGCGCCAGCAGCCAAGATCCCACAGGGAGCTATGGCTACACCTTC; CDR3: CASSQDPTGSYGYTF
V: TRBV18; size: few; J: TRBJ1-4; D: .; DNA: TGTGCCAGCTCACCAGACACTTCGCAGCAAAAACTGTTTTTT; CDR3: CASSPDTSQQKLFF
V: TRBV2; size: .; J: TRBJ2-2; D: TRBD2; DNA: TGTGCCAGCAGCCCTCGAAGGTTTAGCGGGGGGGCGGGCACCGGGGAGCTGTTTTTT; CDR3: CASSPRRFSGGAGTGELFF
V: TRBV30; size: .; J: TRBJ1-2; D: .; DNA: TGTGCCTGGGGACAGAGGATTAACTATGGCTACACCTTC; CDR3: CAWGQRINYGYTF
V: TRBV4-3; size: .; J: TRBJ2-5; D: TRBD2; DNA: TGCGCCAGCAGCCGGAACCCTAGCGGGGGGGAGACCCAGTACTTC; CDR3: CASSRNPSGGETQYF
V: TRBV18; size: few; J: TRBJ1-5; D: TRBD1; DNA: TGTGCCAGCTCAGGGACAGGGGGAGGCTATCAGCCCCAGCATTTT; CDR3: CASSGTGGGYQPQHF
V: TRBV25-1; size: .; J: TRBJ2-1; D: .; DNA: TGTGCCAGCAGTGCGGTTCTCCGGTCCTACAATGAGCAGTTCTTC; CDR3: CASSAVLRSYNEQFF
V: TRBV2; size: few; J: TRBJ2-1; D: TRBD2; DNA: TGTGCCAGCAGCAAATTAGCGGGAGTTAACTCCTACAATGAGCAGTTCTTC; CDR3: CASSKLAGVNSYNEQFF
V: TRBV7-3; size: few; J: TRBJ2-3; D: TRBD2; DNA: TGTGCCAGCAGCCCCGGACTAGCGGGGAGCACAGATACGCAGTATTTT; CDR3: CASSPGLAGSTDTQYF
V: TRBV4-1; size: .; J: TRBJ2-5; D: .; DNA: TGCGCCAGCAGCCAAGGACCAGACTCGGAGACCCAGTACTTC; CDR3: CASSQGPDSETQYF
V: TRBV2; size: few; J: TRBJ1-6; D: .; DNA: TGTGCCAGCAGGAGTGACGGGAATTCACCCCTCCACTTT; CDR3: CASRSDGNSPLHF
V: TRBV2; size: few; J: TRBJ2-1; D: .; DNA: TGTGCCAGCAATGCGCAGGGGTCTTACTATGAGCAGTTCTTC; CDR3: CASNAQGSYYEQFF